A selection of T cell receptor beta chains follows, all from one sample in a study of OX40 agonist ivuxolimab in advanced cancers. The protocol was immunoSEQ multiplex PCR, while the TCRdb copy is restricted to in-frame clones and leaves out a portion. The table lists roughly 67,000 clones, approximately 89% of them singletons. The starting material was CD4+ or CD8+ T cells sorted from blood, obtained in a trial of the OX40 agonist ivuxolimab. Receptors originate from an adult with an advanced solid tumor such as melanoma, head and neck, liver or kidney cancer. Each CDR3 is given with its conserved first and last residue. Each record gives: CDR3 DNA, CDR3 protein, D gene, V gene, J gene, clone size. The D gene is left open where the match is weak. Expanded clones get a size class; other rows say once, few or many, or leave the size out.

DNA: TGTGCCAGCAGCTTTGGACAGGGGACAGATACGCAGTATTTT
CDR3: CASSFGQGTDTQYF
D: TRBD1
V: TRBV5-4
J: TRBJ2-3
size: -

DNA: TGTGCCAGCAGTTCTGGGTATGGCTACACCTTC
CDR3: CASSSGYGYTF
D: -
V: TRBV28
J: TRBJ1-2
size: -

DNA: TGTGCCAGCAGCAAAGGGGGGACGTCGAGAGCTAATGAGCAGTTCTTC
CDR3: CASSKGGTSRANEQFF
D: -
V: TRBV13
J: TRBJ2-1
size: -

DNA: TGTGCCAGCAGCTTAATTCGGACGACGGCCCCCCACAATGAGCAGTTCTTC
CDR3: CASSLIRTTAPHNEQFF
D: -
V: TRBV7-9
J: TRBJ2-1
size: -

DNA: TGTGCCTTGAAGAGTTATGGCTACACCTTC
CDR3: CALKSYGYTF
D: -
V: TRBV30
J: TRBJ1-2
size: -

DNA: TGTGCCAGCAGTCCAAGACAGGCCCCAGGGCGGGCTGAAAAACTGTTTTTT
CDR3: CASSPRQAPGRAEKLFF
D: -
V: TRBV27
J: TRBJ1-4
size: -

DNA: TGTGCCAGTAGTATGGCAGTAGAGTTCTTC
CDR3: CASSMAVEFF
D: -
V: TRBV19
J: TRBJ2-1
size: once

DNA: TGTGCCAGCAGTACCACAGGGGCGGAGGGAAACACCATATATTTT
CDR3: CASSTTGAEGNTIYF
D: TRBD1
V: TRBV6-5
J: TRBJ1-3
size: -

DNA: TGTGCCAGTAGTATAGCTCCGCTAGCGGGAAGGACAGATACGCAGTATTTT
CDR3: CASSIAPLAGRTDTQYF
D: TRBD2
V: TRBV19
J: TRBJ2-3
size: -

DNA: TGTGCCAGTAGTCGATCAGGGGTTCCCCAGCCCCAGCATTTT
CDR3: CASSRSGVPQPQHF
D: -
V: TRBV19
J: TRBJ1-5
size: -

DNA: TGTGCCAGCAGCCTGGATCTAGCGACGATCTACGAGCAGTACTTC
CDR3: CASSLDLATIYEQYF
D: -
V: TRBV5-4
J: TRBJ2-7
size: -

DNA: TGTGCCAGCAGTTACTCGGGCCTAGGGGAGCAGTACTTC
CDR3: CASSYSGLGEQYF
D: -
V: TRBV6-6
J: TRBJ2-7
size: -